The present T cell receptor beta chain was sequenced within a study of OX40 agonist ivuxolimab in advanced cancers. Background on the study: Ivuxolimab, an antibody acting as an agonist of OX40 (CD134), was used to treat patients. Among those enrolled, mean age was around 60 years (range about 23 to 79) and 82.7% were male. General study points: CD8+ T cells showed, on average, more clonal expansion than CD4+ cells. The work left the antigen specificity of expanded peripheral T cells undetermined.

Clones were sequenced by immunoSEQ multiplex PCR, and TCRdb holds only the in-frame ones, with some missing. The profile shows about 31,000 clones, roughly 82% of them singletons. V shed 4 bases and J 6 bases; nucleotides not matched to a gene: 3. CDR3 length: 13 amino acids. CDR1 MNHNS and CDR2 SASEGT come from the germline V gene. As concerns this clone: The antigen remains unidentified.

The source material was CD4+ or CD8+ T cells sorted from blood, sampled in a trial of the OX40 agonist ivuxolimab. The chain recombines TRBV6-1 with TRBJ2-7, with 10 bases fitting TRBD1. The TCR was taken from an adult with an advanced solid tumor such as melanoma, head and neck, liver or kidney cancer. This chain's CDR3 is CASSGDRGSEQYF. Written as DNA, the CDR3 is TGTGCCAGCAGTGGGGACAGGGGTAGCGAGCAGTACTTC.